This T cell receptor beta chain is from a study of blood T cell repertoires in COVID-19. Assignment of participants to cohorts was predicated upon participant-reported clinical history. Clones were sequenced by immunoSEQ multiplex PCR, and TCRdb holds only the in-frame ones, with some missing. This sample has roughly 250,000 clones, with approximately 90% found just once. Trimming cost V 5 bases and J 1 base, with 20 bases left between them. The CDR3 consists of 17 residues. Per germline, CDR1 MNHNY and CDR2 SVGAGI (reference sequence). Sequencing was performed on PBMCs or T cells enriched from blood (not recorded which). This receptor was identified in a man in his fifties or sixties who had been exposed to COVID-19. The chain combines TRBV6-6 with TRBJ1-2; D is possibly TRBD1 (5 bases). The CDR3 spells CASSRYRRQYDNYGYTF. The DNA for the CDR3 is TGTGCCAGCAGTCGATATCGGCGACAGTACGATAACTATGGCTACACCTTC.